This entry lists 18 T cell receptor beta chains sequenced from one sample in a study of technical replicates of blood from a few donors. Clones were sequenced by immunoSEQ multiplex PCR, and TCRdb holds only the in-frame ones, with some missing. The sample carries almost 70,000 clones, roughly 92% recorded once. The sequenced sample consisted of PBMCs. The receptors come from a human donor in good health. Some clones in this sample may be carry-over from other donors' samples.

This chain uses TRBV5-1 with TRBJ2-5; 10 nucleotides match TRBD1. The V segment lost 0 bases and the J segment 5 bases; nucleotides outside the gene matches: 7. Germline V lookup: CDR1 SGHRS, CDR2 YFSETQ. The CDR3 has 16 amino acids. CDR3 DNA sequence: TGCGCCAGCAGCTTGGCACCGGGACAGGGGATCGAGACCCAGTACTTC. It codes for CASSLAPGQGIETQYF.

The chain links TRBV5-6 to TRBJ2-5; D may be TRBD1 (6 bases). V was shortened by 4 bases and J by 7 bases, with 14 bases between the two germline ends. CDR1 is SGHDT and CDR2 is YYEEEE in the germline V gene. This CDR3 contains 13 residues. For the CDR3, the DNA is TGTGCCAGCAGCCCGCCAGGGGTGGCGACCCAGTACTTC. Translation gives CASSPPGVATQYF.

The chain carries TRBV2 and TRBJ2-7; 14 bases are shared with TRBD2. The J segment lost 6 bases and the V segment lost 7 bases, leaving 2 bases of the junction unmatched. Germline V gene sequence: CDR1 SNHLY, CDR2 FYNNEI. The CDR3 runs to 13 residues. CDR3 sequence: CASIGLAGGEQYF. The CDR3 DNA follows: TGTGCCAGCATAGGACTAGCGGGGGGCGAGCAGTACTTC.

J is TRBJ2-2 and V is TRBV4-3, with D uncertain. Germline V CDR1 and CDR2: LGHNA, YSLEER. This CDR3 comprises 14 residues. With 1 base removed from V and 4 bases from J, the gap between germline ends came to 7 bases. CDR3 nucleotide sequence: TGCGCCAGCAGCCAAGGTTGGCCCACCGGGGAGCTGTTTTTT. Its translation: CASSQGWPTGELFF.

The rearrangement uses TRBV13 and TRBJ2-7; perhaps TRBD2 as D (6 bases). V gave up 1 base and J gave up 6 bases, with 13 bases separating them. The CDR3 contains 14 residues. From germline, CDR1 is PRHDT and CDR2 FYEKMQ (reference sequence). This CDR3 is CASSLAGGKREQYF. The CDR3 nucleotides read TGTGCCAGCAGCTTAGCTGGCGGGAAACGCGAGCAGTACTTC. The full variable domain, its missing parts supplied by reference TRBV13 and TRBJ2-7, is AAGVIQSPRHLIKEKRETATLKCYPIPRHDTVYWYQQGPGQDPQFLISFYEKMQSDKGSIPDRFSAQQFSDYHSELNMSSLELGDSALYFCASSLAGGKREQYFGPGTRLTVT.

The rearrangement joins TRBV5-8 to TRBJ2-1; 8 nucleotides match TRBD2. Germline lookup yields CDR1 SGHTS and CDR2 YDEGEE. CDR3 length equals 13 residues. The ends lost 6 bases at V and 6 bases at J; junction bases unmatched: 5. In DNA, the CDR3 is TGTGCCAGCATGGCGGGAGGTCCCAATGAGCAGTTCTTC. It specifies CASMAGGPNEQFF.

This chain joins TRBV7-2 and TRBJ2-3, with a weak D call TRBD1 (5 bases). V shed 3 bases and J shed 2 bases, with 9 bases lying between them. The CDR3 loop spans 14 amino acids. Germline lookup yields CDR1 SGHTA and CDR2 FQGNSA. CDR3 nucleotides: TGTGCCAGCAGCTTTGACAGCTACACAGATACGCAGTATTTT. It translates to CASSFDSYTDTQYF.

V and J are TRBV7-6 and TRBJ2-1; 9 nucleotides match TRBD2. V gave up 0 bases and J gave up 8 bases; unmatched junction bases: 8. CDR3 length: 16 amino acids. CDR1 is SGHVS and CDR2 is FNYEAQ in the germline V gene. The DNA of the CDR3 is TGTGCCAGCAGCTTAGCGAATATAGCGGGAGTGTATGAGCAGTTCTTC. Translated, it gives CASSLANIAGVYEQFF.

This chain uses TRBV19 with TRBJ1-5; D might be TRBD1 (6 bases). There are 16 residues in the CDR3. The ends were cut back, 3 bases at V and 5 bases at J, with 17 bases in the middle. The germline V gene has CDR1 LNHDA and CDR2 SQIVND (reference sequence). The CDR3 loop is CASSIPWGQGYQPQHF. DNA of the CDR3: TGTGCCAGTAGTATCCCCTGGGGGCAGGGCTATCAGCCCCAGCATTTT.

The CDR3 DNA follows: TGTGCCAGCAGCGCCGGGACTAGCCTCGGTAGAGAGACCCAGTACTTC. Protein product: CASSAGTSLGRETQYF. J is TRBJ2-5 and V is TRBV9; the match to TRBD2 covers 9 bases. The length of the CDR3 is 16 residues. With 3 bases clipped from V and 4 bases from J, the junction kept 10 bases outside the gene matches. The germline V gene has CDR1 SGDLS and CDR2 YYNGEE. The full variable domain, completed using reference TRBV9 and TRBJ2-5, is DSGVTQTPKHLITATGQRVTLRCSPRSGDLSVYWYQQSLDQGLQFLIQYYNGEERAKGNILERFSAQQFPDLHSELNLSSLELGDSALYFCASSAGTSLGRETQYFGPGTRLLVL.

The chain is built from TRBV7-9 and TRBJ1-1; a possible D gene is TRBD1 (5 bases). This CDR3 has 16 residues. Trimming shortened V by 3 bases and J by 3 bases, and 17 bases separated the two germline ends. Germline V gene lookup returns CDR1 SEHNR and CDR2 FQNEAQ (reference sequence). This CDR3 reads CASSFGSGQGDTEAFF. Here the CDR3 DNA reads TGTGCCAGCAGCTTTGGGTCAGGCCAAGGGGACACTGAAGCTTTCTTT.

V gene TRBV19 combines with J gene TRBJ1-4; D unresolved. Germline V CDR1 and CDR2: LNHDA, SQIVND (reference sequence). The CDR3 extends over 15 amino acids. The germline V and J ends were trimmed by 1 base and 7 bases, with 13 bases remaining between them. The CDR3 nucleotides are TGTGCCAGTAGTATAGGAGAGTCGCCGGGTGAAAAACTGTTTTTT. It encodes CASSIGESPGEKLFF.

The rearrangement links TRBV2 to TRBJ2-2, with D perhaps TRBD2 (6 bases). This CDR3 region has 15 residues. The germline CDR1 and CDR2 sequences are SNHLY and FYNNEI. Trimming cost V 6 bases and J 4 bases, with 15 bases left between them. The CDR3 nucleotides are TGTGCCAGCAGCGCCACCGGGACTTCCACCGGGGAGCTGTTTTTT. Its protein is CASSATGTSTGELFF.

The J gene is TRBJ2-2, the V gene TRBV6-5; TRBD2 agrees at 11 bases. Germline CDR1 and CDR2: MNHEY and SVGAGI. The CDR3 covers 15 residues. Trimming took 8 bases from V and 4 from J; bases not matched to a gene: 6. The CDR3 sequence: CASSVAGGRTGELFF. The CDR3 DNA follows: TGTGCCAGCTCCGTAGCGGGAGGGCGCACCGGGGAGCTGTTTTTT.

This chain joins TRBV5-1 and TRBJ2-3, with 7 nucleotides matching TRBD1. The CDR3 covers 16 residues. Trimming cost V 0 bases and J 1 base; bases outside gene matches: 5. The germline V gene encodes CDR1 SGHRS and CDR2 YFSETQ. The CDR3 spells CASSLEQGRGTDTQYF. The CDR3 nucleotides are TGCGCCAGCAGCTTGGAACAGGGGCGAGGCACAGATACGCAGTATTTT.

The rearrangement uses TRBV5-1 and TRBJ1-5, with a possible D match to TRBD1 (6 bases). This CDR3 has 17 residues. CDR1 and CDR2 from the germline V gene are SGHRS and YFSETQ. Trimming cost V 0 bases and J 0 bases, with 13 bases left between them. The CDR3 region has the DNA TGCGCCAGCAGCTTGGCCGGACAGACTAATAGCAATCAGCCCCAGCATTTT. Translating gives CASSLAGQTNSNQPQHF.

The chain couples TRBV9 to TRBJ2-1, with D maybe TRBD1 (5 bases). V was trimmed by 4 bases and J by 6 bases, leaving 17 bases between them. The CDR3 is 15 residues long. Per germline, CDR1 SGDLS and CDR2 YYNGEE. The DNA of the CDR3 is TGTGCCAGCAGCCGCAACGGTATAGGGGCCAATGAGCAGTTCTTC. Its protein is CASSRNGIGANEQFF.

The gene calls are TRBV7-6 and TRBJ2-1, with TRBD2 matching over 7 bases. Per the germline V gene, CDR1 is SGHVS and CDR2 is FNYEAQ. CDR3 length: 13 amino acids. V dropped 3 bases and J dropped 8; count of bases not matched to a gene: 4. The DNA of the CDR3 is TGTGCCAGCAGCTTGCTAGCGGTCGATGAGCAGTTCTTC. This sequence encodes CASSLLAVDEQFF.